The 21 T cell receptor beta chains below come from one sample, sequenced in a study of Ad26.COV2.S vaccination and SARS-CoV-2 variants. The treatment denotes: some 20 received Ad26.COV2.S at low or high dose, single or two shots; five or six received placebo; per-sample allocation not given. Samples were taken on day 63 after the first vaccine or placebo injection. Produced via immunoSEQ multiplex PCR; TCRdb's table is partial and in-frame only. The sample holds 250,000 to 300,000 clones, around 87% seen once. Sample: peripheral blood, taken in a trial of Ad26.COV2.S vaccine versus placebo. The receptors derive from a person between 18 and 60 years old who received the Ad26.COV2.S COVID-19 vaccine or a placebo.

The rearrangement uses TRBV10-3 and TRBJ2-6; D assignment may be TRBD1 or TRBD2 (5 bases each). Per the germline V gene, CDR1 is ENHRY and CDR2 is SYGVKD. The CDR3 totals 18 residues. The ends were cut back, 5 bases at V and 0 bases at J, with 17 bases in the middle. The CDR3 loop is CAISLLPGRSSGANVLTF. The CDR3 DNA reads as TGTGCCATCAGTTTACTTCCGGGACGGAGCTCTGGGGCCAACGTCCTGACTTTC.

The J gene is TRBJ1-2, the V gene TRBV9; TRBD1 might be the D (6 bases). The V end lost 0 bases, the J end lost 7 bases, and 16 bases lay between the germline ends. CDR1 and CDR2 from the germline V gene are SGDLS and YYNGEE. The CDR3 runs to 15 residues. The CDR3 is CASSVGGQLSIGYTF. The CDR3 coding sequence is TGTGCCAGCAGCGTAGGCGGACAGCTTTCTATTGGCTACACCTTC.

The rearrangement links TRBV4-3 to TRBJ1-2; D may be TRBD1 (6 bases). CDR1 and CDR2 from the germline V gene are LGHNA and YSLEER. The V end lost 4 bases, the J end lost 0 bases, and 15 bases lay between the germline ends. This CDR3 has 16 amino acids. This chain's CDR3 is CASSPRRGAPNYGYTF. For the CDR3, the DNA is TGCGCCAGCAGCCCCCGAAGGGGGGCCCCTAACTATGGCTACACCTTC.

In this sample, this clone turned up a few times. This chain connects TRBV18 to TRBJ2-2; D call uncertain. Trimming removed 1 base at V and 3 bases at J, with 6 bases between. Per germline, CDR1 KGHSH and CDR2 LQKENI. CDR3 length: 14 amino acids. The CDR3 DNA reads as TGTGCCAGCTCACCACGTCAGCACACCGGGGAGCTGTTTTTT. Translated: CASSPRQHTGELFF. The full variable domain, completed using reference TRBV18 and TRBJ2-2, is NAGVMQNPRHLVRRRGQEARLRCSPMKGHSHVYWYRQLPEEGLKFMVYLQKENIIDESGMPKERFSAEFPKEGPSILRIQQVVRGDSAAYFCASSPRQHTGELFFGEGSRLTVL.

In DNA, the CDR3 is TGCGCCAGCAGCACCCGGACAGGGAATATGAATTCACCCCTCCACTTT. Protein sequence: CASSTRTGNMNSPLHF. The rearrangement joins TRBV4-1 to TRBJ1-6; 8 bases fit TRBD1. The junction had 10 bases not matched to a gene; V was cut back by 5 bases and J by 7 bases. Per the germline V gene, CDR1 is MGHRA and CDR2 is YSYEKL. The CDR3 totals 16 residues.

The chain carries TRBV6-5 and TRBJ1-3, with no clear D. This CDR3 comprises 13 residues. V was cut by 6 bases and J by 4 bases, with 10 bases left in between. Looked up from germline, CDR1 is MNHEY and CDR2 is SVGAGI. The CDR3 loop is CASRQYQGNTIYF. As DNA, the CDR3 is TGTGCCAGCAGACAATATCAGGGAAACACCATATATTTT.

The V gene is TRBV10-3, the J gene TRBJ2-6, with D possibly TRBD1 on 6 matching bases. Germline assignment: CDR1 ENHRY and CDR2 SYGVKD. The CDR3 runs to 17 residues. Between the trimmed V and J ends, which lost 6 bases and 0 bases, there was a span of 15 bases. The CDR3 bases are TGTGCCATCAGCCCGGGACAAAAAAACTCTGGGGCCAACGTCCTGACTTTC. Translation: CAISPGQKNSGANVLTF.

The gene calls are TRBV10-2 and TRBJ2-2; D may be TRBD1 or TRBD2 (5 bases each). Germline values: CDR1 WSHSY, CDR2 SAAADI. This CDR3 has 17 amino acids. Trimming stripped 3 bases from V and 0 bases from J, with 14 bases between. CDR3 DNA: TGCGCCAGCAGTGACTCAGGGAGAATCGCGAACACCGGGGAGCTGTTTTTT. The encoded protein is CASSDSGRIANTGELFF.

The gene calls are TRBV11-2 and TRBJ2-1; tentatively, D is TRBD1 (5 bases). Germline CDR1 is SGHAT and CDR2 is FQNNGV. V lost 5 bases to trimming and J lost 2 bases, with 7 bases between them. The CDR3 contains 13 residues. The CDR3 loop reads CASSQGTYNEQFF. CDR3 DNA sequence: TGTGCCAGCAGCCAGGGAACCTACAATGAGCAGTTCTTC.

The chain joins TRBV29-1 to TRBJ1-1, with D possibly being TRBD1 (5 bases). Germline V lookup: CDR1 SQVTM, CDR2 ANQGSEA. The V and J ends lost 1 base and 3 bases respectively, with 9 bases between them. The CDR3 spans 13 residues. CDR3 nucleotides: TGCAGCGTTGAAGTACAGGTGGACACTGAAGCTTTCTTT. Amino acids: CSVEVQVDTEAFF.

The chain is built from TRBV5-1 and TRBJ1-1; 7 positions match TRBD1. V was pared by 7 bases and J by 1 base, with 7 bases of the junction left unmatched. Germline loops: CDR1 SGHRS, CDR2 YFSETQ. The CDR3 is 14 amino acids. The CDR3 here is CASSQGRSNTEAFF. As DNA, the CDR3 is TGCGCCAGCTCACAGGGGCGGTCGAACACTGAAGCTTTCTTT.

V and J are TRBV11-2 and TRBJ2-2; 7 bases agree with TRBD1. V was pared by 0 bases and J by 2 bases, with 3 bases of the junction left unmatched. This CDR3 region has 16 residues. Germline V CDR1 and CDR2: SGHAT, FQNNGV. In DNA, the CDR3 is TGTGCCAGCAGCTTAGAGACAGGGAGTAACACCGGGGAGCTGTTTTTT. It is translated as CASSLETGSNTGELFF.

This clone has only a few counts. The CDR3: CASSLGTIYEQYF. DNA for the CDR3: TGTGCCAGCAGCCTAGGGACAATCTACGAGCAGTACTTC. V usage is TRBV27 and J usage is TRBJ2-7; D perhaps matches TRBD1 (6 bases). V lost 6 bases and J lost 3, with 12 bases in between. Germline CDR1 reads MNHEY; CDR2 reads SMNVEV (reference sequence). This CDR3 has 13 residues.

J is TRBJ2-5 and V is TRBV10-3; 15 bases align to TRBD2. Losses at the gene ends were 4 bases for V and 3 bases for J; bases not matched to a gene: 0. Germline V gene data show CDR1 as ENHRY and CDR2 as SYGVKD. The CDR3 runs to 15 residues. The CDR3 nucleotides are TGTGCCATCAGTGGGACTAGCGGGGGGGAAGAGACCCAGTACTTC. Translated, it gives CAISGTSGGEETQYF.

The gene calls are TRBV10-2 and TRBJ1-2; the D is unclear. The CDR3 extends over 14 amino acids. V lost 4 bases, J lost 4 bases, and 13 bases lay in between. The germline V gene encodes CDR1 WSHSY and CDR2 SAAADI. The CDR3 loop reads CASSVSGWGYGYTF. The CDR3 region has the DNA TGCGCCAGCAGTGTGTCGGGGTGGGGCTATGGCTACACCTTC.

V and J are TRBV5-6 and TRBJ1-3; D gene uncertain. Deletions cut 2 bases from V and 3 bases from J, with 3 bases between. Germline V gene sequence: CDR1 SGHDT, CDR2 YYEEEE. This CDR3 is 12 amino acids long. The CDR3 bases are TGTGCCAGCAGCTTTTATGGAAACACCATATATTTT. Its protein is CASSFYGNTIYF.

This clone has a single count. The chain has TRBV4-1 and TRBJ1-6; D is undetermined. The V end was cut by 1 base, the J end by 0 bases, with 10 bases between. Germline CDR1 reads MGHRA; CDR2 reads YSYEKL. The CDR3 is 17 residues long. The CDR3 is CASSQASSSSYNSPLHF. CDR3 in DNA: TGCGCCAGCAGCCAAGCAAGTTCTAGCTCCTATAATTCACCCCTCCACTTT.

The V call is TRBV5-1, the J call TRBJ2-1; the match to TRBD2 covers 7 bases. The V gene's germline CDR1 is SGHRS and CDR2 YFSETQ. The CDR3 has 13 residues. The CDR3: CTTGGVPYNEQFF. The CDR3 nucleotides read TGCACCACGGGGGGAGTGCCTTACAATGAGCAGTTCTTC.

The V call is TRBV30, the J call TRBJ2-7; either TRBD1 or TRBD2 may fit D (7 bases each). The ends were cut back, 7 bases at V and 2 bases at J, with 18 bases in the middle. Germline lookup yields CDR1 GTSNPN and CDR2 SVGIG (reference sequence). This CDR3 has 14 amino acids. The DNA of the CDR3 is TGTGCCTTGGAGGGGGCTAGCGGTGCCTACGAGCAGTACTTC. Encoded protein: CALEGASGAYEQYF.

The chain recombines TRBV5-3 with TRBJ2-5, with 12 bases that match TRBD2. TRBV5-3 is an ORF for which the function is uncertain. CDR3 length: 17 residues. The ends lost 3 bases at V and 5 bases at J; junction bases unmatched: 11. The chain's CDR3 is CARSWPTGLAGKETQYF. The CDR3 coding sequence is TGTGCCAGAAGCTGGCCAACTGGACTAGCGGGGAAGGAGACCCAGTACTTC.

The V call is TRBV6-5, the J call TRBJ2-1, with a weak D call TRBD2 (6 bases). The germline V gene has CDR1 MNHEY and CDR2 SVGAGI. This CDR3 comprises 12 residues. Trimming cost V 7 bases and J 9 bases, with 13 bases left between them. CDR3 in DNA: TGTGCCAGCAACGCGGGGCAGGGTGAGCAGTTCTTC. It encodes CASNAGQGEQFF.